This T cell receptor (beta chain) emerged from a study of blood T cell repertoires in COVID-19. Study details: Sites across the United States, Italy and Spain contributed samples from acute and convalescent COVID-19. Nucleic acid was either cDNA or gDNA, and it came from T cells, B-cell-depleted T cells, or PBMCs.

In the source study's methods: By means of reference gene primer amplification, nucleated cell counts were estimated. Only in-frame clones appear in the TCRdb table, and some are missing; sequencing was by immunoSEQ multiplex PCR. V, J and clone size derive from that table, while D and trimming were established from the DNA sequence. The repertoire holds 100,000 or so clones, with around 96% as singletons. The CDR3 extends over 20 amino acids. Germline assignment: CDR1 SQVTM and CDR2 ANQGSEA. V was clipped by 0 bases and J by 0 bases; unmatched bases: 10. V gene TRBV29-1 combines with J gene TRBJ2-3, with 15 bases lining up with TRBD2. This TCR was sampled from a human donor with active COVID-19. The donor label of this sample is uncertain. The sequencing input was peripheral blood. DNA of the CDR3: TGCAGCGTTGAAGATCAAGGACTAGCGGGAGGGAAATATAGCACAGATACGCAGTATTTT. This gives the protein CSVEDQGLAGGKYSTDTQYF.